One and the same sample provided the 5 T cell receptor beta chains below, sequenced in a study of a mutant IDH1 vaccine in newly diagnosed glioma (dated by TCRdb to about 2021). The time point label on this specimen signifies: baseline, week 1 (first vaccination visit). The label giving this sample's treatment or condition can be read as: pre-vaccination baseline after standard-of-care therapy. The protocol used for the library was the immunoSEQ multiplex PCR assay. TCRdb's version of the immuneACCESS table is confined to in-frame rearrangements and falls short of the full clone set. An unresolved V gene accounts for under half of the shortfall where checked; the remainder is of unknown origin. This sample gives about 46,000 clones in total; around 80% of them show up just once. The ten largest clones capture less than 2% of the sample. Material: PBMCs, obtained from a glioma patient treated with radiotherapy, temozolomide or both. Receptors were obtained from a woman aged 40 to 50 with glioma.

V and J are TRBV15 and TRBJ1-2, with 8 positions matching TRBD1. This CDR3 has 15 residues. In germline, CDR1 is LNHNV, CDR2 YYDKDF (reference sequence). Trimming cost V 0 bases and J 5 bases; bases outside gene matches: 5. The CDR3 reads CATSRDRQGAYGYTF. The CDR3 DNA reads TGTGCCACCAGCAGAGATCGCCAGGGGGCTTATGGCTACACCTTC.

A single count supports this clone. The rearrangement uses TRBV25-1 and TRBJ1-2; D unresolved. Per the germline V gene, CDR1 is MGHDK and CDR2 is SYGVNS. V was trimmed by 2 bases and J by 7 bases, leaving 20 bases between them. This CDR3 is built from 16 residues. The CDR3 nucleotides read TGTGCCAGCAGTGAAGAGACGTCAGGAGAGCTCCCTGGCTACACCTTC. This sequence encodes CASSEETSGELPGYTF.

CDR3 amino acids: CASSPGGSGGSDTQYF. Written as DNA, the CDR3 is TGCGCCAGCAGCCCAGGAGGTAGCGGGGGATCAGATACGCAGTATTTT. The V and J genes are TRBV4-3 and TRBJ2-3, with 9 bases aligning to TRBD2. Germline trimming cut 4 bases from V and 4 bases from J; bases unmatched to any gene: 9. CDR1 and CDR2 (germline): LGHNA, YSLEER. The CDR3 has 16 residues.

The rearrangement joins TRBV30 to TRBJ1-5, with a possible D match to TRBD1 (5 bases). V shed 3 bases and J shed 3 bases, with 24 bases lying between them. The germline gives CDR1 GTSNPN, CDR2 SVGIG (reference sequence). The CDR3 covers 18 residues. This chain's CDR3 is CAWRQGRSGQLSNQPQHF. In DNA, the CDR3 is TGTGCCTGGAGGCAGGGCCGAAGCGGCCAGCTGTCCAATCAGCCCCAGCATTTT.

As for this clone: The same CDR3 also results from other DNA sequences found in this sample. The V gene is TRBV15, the J gene TRBJ2-6, with D maybe TRBD1 (5 bases). This CDR3 spans 16 amino acids. Germline V CDR1 and CDR2: LNHNV, YYDKDF (reference sequence). The V gene lost 0 bases and the J gene lost 1 base, with 7 bases spanning the gap. CDR3 in amino acids: CATSRDQGSGANVLTF. The DNA for the CDR3 is TGTGCCACCAGCAGAGACCAGGGTTCTGGGGCCAACGTCCTGACTTTC.